This entry concerns a single T cell receptor (beta chain). The antigen is undetermined. This entry comes from a study of radiotherapy plus CTLA-4 blockade in lung cancer. Study overall: Across the patients, objective responses occurred in less than 20%, and disease control in roughly 31%. Findings and caveats of the study: There was expansion of tumor-derived TCR clones in blood after radiotherapy plus ipilimumab. Early blood T cell clone dynamics reportedly forecast response best, with interferon-beta.

The study gave focal radiation plus ipilimumab CTLA-4 blockade to patients with chemo-refractory metastatic non-small-cell lung cancer. Germline CDR1 reads SGHTA; CDR2 reads FQGTGA. Losses at the gene ends were 9 bases for V and 9 bases for J; bases not matched to a gene: 18. The CDR3 length is 16 residues. Clones were sequenced by immunoSEQ multiplex PCR, and TCRdb holds only the in-frame ones, with some missing. The sample lists approximately 95,000 clones, approximately 78% occurring once. The V call is TRBV7-3, the J call TRBJ1-5; 9 bases align to TRBD1. The input for sequencing was peripheral blood, taken from a patient treated with radiotherapy plus ipilimumab. The TCR was taken from a human donor with non-small cell lung cancer who had a partial response to radiotherapy plus ipilimumab. The CDR3 spells CARSPFGDRVFWPQHF. The DNA for the CDR3 is TGTGCCAGATCCCCCTTTGGGGACAGGGTCTTCTGGCCCCAGCATTTT.